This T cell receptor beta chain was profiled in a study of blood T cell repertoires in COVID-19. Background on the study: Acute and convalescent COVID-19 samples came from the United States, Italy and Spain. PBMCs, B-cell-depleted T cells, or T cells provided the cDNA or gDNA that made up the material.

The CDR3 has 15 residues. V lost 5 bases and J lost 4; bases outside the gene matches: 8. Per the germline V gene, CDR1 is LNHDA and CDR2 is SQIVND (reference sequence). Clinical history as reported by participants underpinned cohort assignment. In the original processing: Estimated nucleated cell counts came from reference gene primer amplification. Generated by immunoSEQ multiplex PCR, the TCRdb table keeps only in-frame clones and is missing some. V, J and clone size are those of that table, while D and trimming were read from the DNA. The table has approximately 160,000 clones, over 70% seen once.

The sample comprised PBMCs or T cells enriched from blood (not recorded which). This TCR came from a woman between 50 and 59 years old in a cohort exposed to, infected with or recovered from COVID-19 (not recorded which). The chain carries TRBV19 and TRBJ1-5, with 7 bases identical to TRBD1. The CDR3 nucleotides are TGTGCCAGTAGTGACCGGGACAGACAAAATCAGCCCCAGCATTTT. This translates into CASSDRDRQNQPQHF.